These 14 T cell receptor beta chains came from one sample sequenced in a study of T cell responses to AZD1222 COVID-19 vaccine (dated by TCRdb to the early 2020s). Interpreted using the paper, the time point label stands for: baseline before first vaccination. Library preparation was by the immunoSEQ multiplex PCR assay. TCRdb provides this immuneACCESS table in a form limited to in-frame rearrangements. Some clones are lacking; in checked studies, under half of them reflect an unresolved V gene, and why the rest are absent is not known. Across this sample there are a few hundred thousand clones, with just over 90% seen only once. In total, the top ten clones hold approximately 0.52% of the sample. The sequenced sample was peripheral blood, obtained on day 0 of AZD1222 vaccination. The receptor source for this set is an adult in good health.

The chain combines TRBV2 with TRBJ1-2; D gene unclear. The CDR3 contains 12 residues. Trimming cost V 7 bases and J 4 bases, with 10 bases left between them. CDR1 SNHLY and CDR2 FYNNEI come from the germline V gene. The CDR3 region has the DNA TGTGCCAGCATTGAGGAGAGCTATGGCTACACCTTC. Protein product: CASIEESYGYTF.

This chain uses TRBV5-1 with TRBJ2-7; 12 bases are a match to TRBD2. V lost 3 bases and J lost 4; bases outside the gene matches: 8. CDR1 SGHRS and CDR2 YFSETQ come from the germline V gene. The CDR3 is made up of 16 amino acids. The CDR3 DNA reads TGCGCCAGCAGCTATCAGACTAGCGGGAGTAGATACGAGCAGTACTTC. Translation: CASSYQTSGSRYEQYF. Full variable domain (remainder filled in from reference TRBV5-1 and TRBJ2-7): KAGVTQTPRYLIKTRGQQVTLSCSPISGHRSVSWYQQTPGQGLQFLFEYFSETQRNKGNFPGRFSGRQFSNSRSEMNVSTLELGDSALYLCASSYQTSGSRYEQYFGPGTRLTVT.

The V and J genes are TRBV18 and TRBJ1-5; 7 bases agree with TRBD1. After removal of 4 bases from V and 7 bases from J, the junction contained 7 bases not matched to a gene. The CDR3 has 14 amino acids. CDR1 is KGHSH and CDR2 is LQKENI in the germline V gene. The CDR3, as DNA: TGTGCCAGCTCACACGACAGGGAAGAACAGCCCCAGCATTTT. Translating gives CASSHDREEQPQHF.

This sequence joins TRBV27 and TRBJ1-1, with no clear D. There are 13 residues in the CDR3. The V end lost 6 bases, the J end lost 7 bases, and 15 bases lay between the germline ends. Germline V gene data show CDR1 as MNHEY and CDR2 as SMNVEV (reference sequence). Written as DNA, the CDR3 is TGTGCCAGCAGATGGGCGGACGCTGATGAAGCTTTCTTT. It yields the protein CASRWADADEAFF.

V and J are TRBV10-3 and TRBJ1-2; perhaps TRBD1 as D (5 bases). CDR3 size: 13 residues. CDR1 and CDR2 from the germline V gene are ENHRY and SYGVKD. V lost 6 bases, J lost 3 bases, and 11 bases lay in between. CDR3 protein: CAISPGIDYGYTF. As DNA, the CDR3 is TGTGCCATCAGCCCAGGGATCGACTATGGCTACACCTTC.

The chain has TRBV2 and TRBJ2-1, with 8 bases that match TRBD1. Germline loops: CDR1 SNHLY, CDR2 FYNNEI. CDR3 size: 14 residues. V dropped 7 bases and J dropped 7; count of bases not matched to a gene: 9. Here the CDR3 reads CASTKGRGPNEQFF. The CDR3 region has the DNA TGTGCCAGCACCAAAGGCAGGGGGCCTAATGAGCAGTTCTTC.

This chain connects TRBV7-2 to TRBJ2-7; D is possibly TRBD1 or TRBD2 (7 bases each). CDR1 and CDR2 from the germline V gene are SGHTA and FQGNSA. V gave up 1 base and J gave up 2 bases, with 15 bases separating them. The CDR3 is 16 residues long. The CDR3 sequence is CASSLGGEGAAYEQYF. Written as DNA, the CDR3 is TGTGCCAGCAGCTTAGGGGGGGAGGGGGCCGCCTACGAGCAGTACTTC.

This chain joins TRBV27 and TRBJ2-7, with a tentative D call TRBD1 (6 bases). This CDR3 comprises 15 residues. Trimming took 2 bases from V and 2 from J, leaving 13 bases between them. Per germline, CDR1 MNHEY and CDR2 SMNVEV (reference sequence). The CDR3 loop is CASSLVGHATYEQYF. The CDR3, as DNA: TGTGCCAGCAGTTTAGTGGGACACGCGACCTACGAGCAGTACTTC.

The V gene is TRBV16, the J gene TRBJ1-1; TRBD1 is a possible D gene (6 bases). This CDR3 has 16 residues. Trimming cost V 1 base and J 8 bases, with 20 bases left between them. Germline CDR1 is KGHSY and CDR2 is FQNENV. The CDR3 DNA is TGTGCCAGCAGCCAATGGGGGGGCAACACGGGCACGGAAGCTTTCTTT. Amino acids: CASSQWGGNTGTEAFF.

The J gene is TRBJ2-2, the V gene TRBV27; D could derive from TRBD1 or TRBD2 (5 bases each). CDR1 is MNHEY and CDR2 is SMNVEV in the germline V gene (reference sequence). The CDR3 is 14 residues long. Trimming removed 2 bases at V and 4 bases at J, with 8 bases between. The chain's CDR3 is CASSLLGTTGELFF. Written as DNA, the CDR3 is TGTGCCAGCAGTTTACTAGGGACCACCGGGGAGCTGTTTTTT.

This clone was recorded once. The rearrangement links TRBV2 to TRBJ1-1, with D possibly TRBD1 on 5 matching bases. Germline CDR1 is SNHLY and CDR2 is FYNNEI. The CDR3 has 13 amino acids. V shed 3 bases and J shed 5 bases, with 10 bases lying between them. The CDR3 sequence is CASSDQGGTEAFF. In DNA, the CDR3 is TGTGCCAGCAGTGATCAGGGTGGTACTGAAGCTTTCTTT.

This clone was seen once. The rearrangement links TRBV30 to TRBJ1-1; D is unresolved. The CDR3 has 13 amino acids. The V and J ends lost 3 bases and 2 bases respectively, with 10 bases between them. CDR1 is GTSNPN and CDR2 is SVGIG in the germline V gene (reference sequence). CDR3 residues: CAWSESSNTEAFF. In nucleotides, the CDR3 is TGTGCCTGGAGCGAAAGCTCTAACACTGAAGCTTTCTTT.

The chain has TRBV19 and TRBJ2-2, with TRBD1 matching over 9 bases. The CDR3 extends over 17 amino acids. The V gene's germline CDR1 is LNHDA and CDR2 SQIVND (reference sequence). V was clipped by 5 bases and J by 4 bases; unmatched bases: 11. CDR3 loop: CASSSPRTGVVTGELFF. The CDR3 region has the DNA TGTGCCAGTAGTTCCCCAAGGACAGGGGTTGTCACCGGGGAGCTGTTTTTT.

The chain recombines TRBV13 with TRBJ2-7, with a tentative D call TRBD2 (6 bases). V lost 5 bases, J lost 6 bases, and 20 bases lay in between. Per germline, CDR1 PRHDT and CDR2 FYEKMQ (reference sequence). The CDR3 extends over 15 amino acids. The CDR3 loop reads CASSLRTGTHGEQYF. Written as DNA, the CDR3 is TGTGCCAGCAGCCTCCGAACCGGGACTCATGGCGAGCAGTACTTC. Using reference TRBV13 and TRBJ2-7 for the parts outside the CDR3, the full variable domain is AAGVIQSPRHLIKEKRETATLKCYPIPRHDTVYWYQQGPGQDPQFLISFYEKMQSDKGSIPDRFSAQQFSDYHSELNMSSLELGDSALYFCASSLRTGTHGEQYFGPGTRLTVT.